This T cell receptor beta chain is from a study of T-cell memory formation after mild COVID-19. This CDR3 is built from 16 residues. V was clipped by 6 bases and J by 0 bases; unmatched bases: 11. Looked up from germline, CDR1 is SQVTM and CDR2 is ANQGSEA. This clonotype occurred many times. TCRdb re-called the 5' RACE reads through MiXCR, storing one row per CDR3 protein. The table includes fewer than 150,000 distinct CDR3 sequences, roughly 6% detected once. V is TRBV29-1 and J is TRBJ2-1; 7 bases agree with TRBD2. This receptor was identified in an adult woman who had mild COVID-19 (a few samples of this study predate the infection). Cell type and time point are not known. Input material: PBMCs or a T cell subset sorted from them (not recorded which). CDR3 DNA sequence: TGCAGCGTAACCCAGGGACTACTTAGCTCCTACAATGAGCAGTTCTTC. Its translation is CSVTQGLLSSYNEQFF.